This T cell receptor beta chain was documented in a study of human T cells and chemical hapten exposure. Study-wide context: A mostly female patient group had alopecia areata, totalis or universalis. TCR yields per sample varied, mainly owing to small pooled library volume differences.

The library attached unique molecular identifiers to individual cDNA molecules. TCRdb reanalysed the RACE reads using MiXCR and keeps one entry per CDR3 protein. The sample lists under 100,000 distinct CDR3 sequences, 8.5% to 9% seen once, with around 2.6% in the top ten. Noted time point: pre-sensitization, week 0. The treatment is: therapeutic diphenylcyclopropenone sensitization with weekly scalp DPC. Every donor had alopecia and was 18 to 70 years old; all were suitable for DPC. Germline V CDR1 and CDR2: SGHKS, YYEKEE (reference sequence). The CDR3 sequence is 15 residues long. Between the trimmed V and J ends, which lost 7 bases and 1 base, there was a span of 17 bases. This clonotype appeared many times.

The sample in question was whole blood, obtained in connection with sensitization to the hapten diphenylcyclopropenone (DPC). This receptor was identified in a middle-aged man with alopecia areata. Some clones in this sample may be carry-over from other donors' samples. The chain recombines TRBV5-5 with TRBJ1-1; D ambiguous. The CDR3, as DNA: TGTGCCAGCTACATAGGTTGGAACCAGAACACTGAAGCTTTCTTT. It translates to CASYIGWNQNTEAFF. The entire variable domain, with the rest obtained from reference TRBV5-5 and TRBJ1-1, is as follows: DAGVTQSPTHLIKTRGQQVTLRCSPISGHKSVSWYQQVLGQGPQFIFQYYEKEERGRGNFPDRFSARQFPNYSSELNVNALLLGDSALYLCASYIGWNQNTEAFFGQGTRLTVV.